One sample yielded the 20 T cell receptor beta chains listed below, sequenced in a study of cytomegalovirus exposure and HLA in healthy donors. The PCR ran on 60 Vbeta and 13 Jbeta primers. Sequencing was performed with immunoSEQ multiplex PCR; in TCRdb, only in-frame clones are kept and a portion is missing. The sample carries about 200,000 clones, more than 75% recorded once. The sequenced sample consisted of PBMCs. These receptors were collected from a woman aged 18-35 years in good health and CMV-seronegative.

V and J are TRBV19 and TRBJ1-2; D is ambiguous. CDR1 and CDR2 (germline): LNHDA, SQIVND (reference sequence). V lost 5 bases to trimming and J lost 1 base, with 8 bases between them. The CDR3 contains 13 residues. The DNA of the CDR3 is TGTGCCAGTAGTCGTCAGGATAACTATGGCTACACCTTC. Residues: CASSRQDNYGYTF.

V gene TRBV30 combines with J gene TRBJ2-1; 10 bases agree with TRBD2. The CDR3 has 13 residues. Germline CDR1 is GTSNPN and CDR2 is SVGIG (reference sequence). The junction had 6 bases not matched to a gene; V was cut back by 4 bases and J by 9 bases. The CDR3 region has the DNA TGTGCCTGGACTAGCGGGGGCCGGGGTGAGCAGTTCTTC. Translating gives CAWTSGGRGEQFF.

As to this clone: Germline and junction disagree at one end, which may indicate a read error. The genes are TRBV7-9 and TRBJ2-2; TRBD1 aligns across 8 bases. The CDR3 loop spans 15 amino acids. Germline V gene lookup returns CDR1 SEHNR and CDR2 FQNEAQ (reference sequence). The CDR3 protein is CSSSLRQGYTGELFF. The CDR3 nucleotides read TGTTCCAGCAGCTTACGACAGGGGTACACCGGGGAGCTGTTTTTT.

The chain links TRBV7-9 to TRBJ2-7; 8 nucleotides agree with TRBD2. After removal of 6 bases from V and 3 bases from J, the junction contained 10 bases not matched to a gene. The CDR3 runs 15 residues. Germline CDR1 is SEHNR and CDR2 is FQNEAQ (reference sequence). The CDR3 coding sequence is TGTGCCAGCAGTGCAAGCGGGGGAATAGGCTACGAGCAGTACTTC. It yields the protein CASSASGGIGYEQYF. Based on the CDR3 plus reference TRBV7-9 and TRBJ2-7, the full variable domain is DTGVSQNPRHKITKRGQNVTFRCDPISEHNRLYWYRQTLGQGPEFLTYFQNEAQLEKSRLLSDRFSAERPKGSFSTLEIQRTEQGDSAMYLCASSASGGIGYEQYFGPGTRLTVT.

The V and J genes are TRBV6-5 and TRBJ2-2, with D tentatively TRBD2 (5 bases). Between the trimmed V and J ends, which lost 8 bases and 7 bases, there was a span of 8 bases. The length of the CDR3 is 11 residues. Germline V gene lookup returns CDR1 MNHEY and CDR2 SVGAGI. CDR3 protein: CASRDGGELFF. Here the CDR3 DNA reads TGTGCCAGCCGGGATGGCGGGGAGCTGTTTTTT.

This clone appeared a few times. The chain joins TRBV5-4 to TRBJ2-5; 12 positions match TRBD2. Germline V CDR1 and CDR2: SGHNT, YYREEE (reference sequence). J lost 7 bases, V lost 1 base, and 8 bases had no gene match. This CDR3 spans 16 amino acids. CDR3 nucleotides: TGTGCCAGCAGCTTGCCGGGGACTAGCGGGTCGGTGACCCAGTACTTC. Translated, it gives CASSLPGTSGSVTQYF.

This chain joins TRBV27 and TRBJ2-3, with 7 bases that match TRBD1. The junction had 7 bases not matched to a gene; V was cut back by 6 bases and J by 10 bases. The CDR3 consists of 12 residues. Germline V gives CDR1 MNHEY, CDR2 SMNVEV (reference sequence). The CDR3 DNA reads as TGTGCCAGCAGCGGCTCCGGGACAGCGCAGTATTTT. It specifies CASSGSGTAQYF.

V gene TRBV27 combines with J gene TRBJ1-1, with 10 bases identical to TRBD1. Per the germline V gene, CDR1 is MNHEY and CDR2 is SMNVEV (reference sequence). The trim removed 6 bases at V and 11 bases at J, leaving 12 bases unmatched. The CDR3 sequence is 14 residues long. Here the CDR3 reads CASRRDRGRGKAFF. The CDR3 nucleotides are TGTGCCAGCAGGCGGGACAGGGGAAGGGGTAAGGCTTTCTTT.

The chain has TRBV5-4 and TRBJ2-1; 8 positions agree with TRBD2. Looked up from germline, CDR1 is SGHNT and CDR2 is YYREEE (reference sequence). The V and J ends lost 4 bases and 3 bases, in that order; junction bases with no gene match: 6. The CDR3 consists of 15 residues. CDR3 DNA: TGTGCCAGCAGCCCTAATAGCGGGAACTACAATGAGCAGTTCTTC. This translates into CASSPNSGNYNEQFF. The whole variable domain, remainder taken from reference TRBV5-4 and TRBJ2-1, is ETGVTQSPTHLIKTRGQQVTLRCSSQSGHNTVSWYQQALGQGPQFIFQYYREEENGRGNFPPRFSGLQFPNYSSELNVNALELDDSALYLCASSPNSGNYNEQFFGPGTRLTVL.

The V call is TRBV6-9, the J call TRBJ1-2; D not certain. Germline V gene data show CDR1 as MNHGY and CDR2 as SVAAGI. The CDR3 has 10 residues. V was clipped by 4 bases and J by 8 bases, with 5 bases between them. The CDR3 loop reads CASSFTGYTF. The DNA for the CDR3 is TGTGCCAGCAGTTTCACAGGCTACACCTTC.

The chain links TRBV6-5 to TRBJ2-7, with D perhaps matching TRBD2 (5 bases). This CDR3 spans 15 amino acids. Germline values: CDR1 MNHEY, CDR2 SVGAGI. V lost 2 bases and J lost 6, with 17 bases in between. CDR3 coding DNA: TGTGCCAGCAGTTACGAAATGGGTCCGGGATTCGAGCAGTACTTC. It yields the protein CASSYEMGPGFEQYF.

This clone was observed a few times. This sequence joins TRBV19 and TRBJ2-7; TRBD2 might be the D (5 bases). Trimming shortened V by 8 bases and J by 7 bases, and 18 bases separated the two germline ends. CDR3 length: 13 amino acids. Germline loops: CDR1 LNHDA, CDR2 SQIVND (reference sequence). The CDR3 DNA sequence: TGTGCCAGTTCGGGCAGCGGTGTGGGGGAGCAGTACTTC. Translation: CASSGSGVGEQYF. Supplemented by reference TRBV19 and TRBJ2-7, the full variable domain reads DGGITQSPKYLFRKEGQNVTLSCEQNLNHDAMYWYRQDPGQGLRLIYYSQIVNDFQKGDIAEGYSVSREKKESFPLTVTSAQKNPTAFYLCASSGSGVGEQYFGPGTRLTVT.

V gene TRBV5-1 combines with J gene TRBJ1-2, with 8 bases aligning to TRBD1. Germline V gene sequence: CDR1 SGHRS, CDR2 YFSETQ. CDR3 length: 13 residues. Trimming took 2 bases from V and 7 from J; bases not matched to a gene: 4. The CDR3 reads CASSLPGGGGYTF. In nucleotides, the CDR3 is TGCGCCAGCAGCTTACCAGGGGGCGGTGGCTACACCTTC.

The rearrangement joins TRBV30 to TRBJ1-5; 8 nucleotides line up with TRBD1. The length of the CDR3 is 14 residues. With V trimmed by 4 bases and J by 4 bases, 6 bases remained unmatched. Germline CDR1 is GTSNPN and CDR2 is SVGIG (reference sequence). The CDR3 bases are TGTGCCTGGACTGGGACAGGCAGAAATCAGCCCCAGCATTTT. It yields the protein CAWTGTGRNQPQHF.

This clone was observed a few times. The chain carries TRBV4-1 and TRBJ1-2, with 9 bases lining up with TRBD1. Losses at the gene ends were 3 bases for V and 6 bases for J; bases not matched to a gene: 14. Germline lookup yields CDR1 MGHRA and CDR2 YSYEKL. The CDR3 extends over 17 amino acids. CDR3 in amino acids: CASSQGGMGQGENGYTF. The CDR3 nucleotides read TGCGCCAGCAGCCAGGGAGGAATGGGACAGGGAGAGAATGGCTACACCTTC.

This chain links TRBV11-2 with TRBJ2-7; D not resolved. Germline V lookup: CDR1 SGHAT, CDR2 FQNNGV. The CDR3 covers 13 residues. Trimming cost V 0 bases and J 6 bases, with 9 bases left between them. The DNA for the CDR3 is TGTGCCAGCAGCTTAGATTTGCCGGGCGAGCAGTACTTC. This sequence encodes CASSLDLPGEQYF.

The chain recombines TRBV5-1 with TRBJ1-4, with D perhaps TRBD1 (5 bases). Germline V CDR1 and CDR2: SGHRS, YFSETQ. CDR3 length equals 15 residues. Trimming took 4 bases from V and 11 from J, leaving 21 bases between them. The CDR3 sequence is CASSPGTEGGGKLFF. The CDR3 DNA reads as TGCGCCAGCAGCCCGGGGACGGAGGGAGGAGGGAAACTGTTTTTT.

This clone showed up just once. The CDR3 region is CASSLGRHQNYGYTF. CDR3 nucleotides: TGTGCCAGCAGCTTGGGGCGGCACCAAAACTATGGCTACACCTTC. The chain has TRBV5-5 and TRBJ1-2; D is undetermined. This CDR3 is built from 15 residues. The V end lost 0 bases, the J end lost 2 bases, and 11 bases lay between the germline ends. Germline CDR1 SGHKS, CDR2 YYEKEE (reference sequence).

The chain has TRBV7-2 and TRBJ1-2; D is unclear. The germline V and J ends were trimmed by 6 bases and 8 bases, with 10 bases remaining between them. The CDR3 is made up of 11 amino acids. Germline CDR1 is SGHTA and CDR2 is FQGNSA. The CDR3 protein is CASSWALGYTF. The CDR3, as DNA: TGTGCCAGCAGTTGGGCCTTGGGCTACACCTTC. Looking up the rest from reference TRBV7-2 and TRBJ1-2 gives the full variable domain: GAGVSQSPSNKVTEKGKDVELRCDPISGHTALYWYRQSLGQGLEFLIYFQGNSAPDKSGLPSDRFSAERTGGSVSTLTIQRTQQEDSAVYLCASSWALGYTFGSGTRLTVV.

The V gene is TRBV6-6, the J gene TRBJ1-2, with 9 bases lining up with TRBD1. After removal of 2 bases from V and 4 bases from J, the junction contained 8 bases not matched to a gene. The CDR3 is 16 amino acids. Germline V gives CDR1 MNHNY, CDR2 SVGAGI (reference sequence). The CDR3 nucleotides read TGTGCCAGCAGTTACCCAACGGGACAGGGCGGCTATGGCTACACCTTC. Translation: CASSYPTGQGGYGYTF.